The T cell receptor beta chain under discussion was sequenced for a study of memory CD4+ T cells and cytomegalovirus serostatus. TCRdb keeps only in-frame clones here, not all; method: immunoSEQ multiplex PCR. The sample carries about 50,000 clones, around four fifths recorded once. Single viable CD3+CD4+CD8-CD45RO+ cells were sorted as the memory CD4+ T cells. The V end was cut by 2 bases, the J end by 5 bases, with 7 bases between. The CDR3 loop spans 12 amino acids. CDR1 and CDR2 from the germline V gene are SGHNT and YENEEA. Study-level results: Of 150 to 200 reported CMV TCRbeta sequences, around 63 were found in memory CD4+ repertoires.

For this clone: The antigen remains undetermined.

The sample taken for sequencing was memory CD4+ T cells from blood. The source of this sequence is an adult in good health and CMV-seronegative. The chain combines TRBV11-3 with TRBJ2-7, with D unclear. This CDR3 reads CASSLNSHEQYF. The DNA for the CDR3 is TGTGCCAGCAGCTTAAACAGCCACGAGCAGTACTTC.